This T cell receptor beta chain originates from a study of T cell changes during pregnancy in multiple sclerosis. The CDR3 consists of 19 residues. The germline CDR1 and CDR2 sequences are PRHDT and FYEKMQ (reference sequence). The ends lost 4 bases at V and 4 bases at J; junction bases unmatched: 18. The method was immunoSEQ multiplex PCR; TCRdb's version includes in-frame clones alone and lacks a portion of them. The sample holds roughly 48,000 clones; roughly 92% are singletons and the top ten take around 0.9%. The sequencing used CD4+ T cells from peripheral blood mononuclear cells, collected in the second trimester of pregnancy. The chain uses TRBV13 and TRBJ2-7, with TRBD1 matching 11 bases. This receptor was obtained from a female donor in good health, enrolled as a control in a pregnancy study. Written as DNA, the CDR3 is TGTGCCAGCAGCTCCATCGTGGGGGGGACCGGGACAGGGGGGTACGAGCAGTACTTC. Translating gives CASSSIVGGTGTGGYEQYF.